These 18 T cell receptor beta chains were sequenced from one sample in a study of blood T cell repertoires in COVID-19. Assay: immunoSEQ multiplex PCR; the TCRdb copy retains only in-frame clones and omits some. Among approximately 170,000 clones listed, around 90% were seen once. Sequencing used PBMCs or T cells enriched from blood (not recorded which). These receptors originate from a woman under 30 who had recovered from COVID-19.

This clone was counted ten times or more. The CDR3 loop reads CASSLSLSGLNQPQHF. The CDR3 region has the DNA TGTGCCAGCAGTTTATCTCTCTCTGGGCTTAATCAGCCCCAGCATTTT. This sequence joins TRBV28 and TRBJ1-5; D remains unclear. The CDR3 extends over 16 amino acids. In germline, CDR1 is MDHEN, CDR2 SYDVKM. The V end lost 1 base, the J end lost 4 bases, and 14 bases lay between the germline ends.

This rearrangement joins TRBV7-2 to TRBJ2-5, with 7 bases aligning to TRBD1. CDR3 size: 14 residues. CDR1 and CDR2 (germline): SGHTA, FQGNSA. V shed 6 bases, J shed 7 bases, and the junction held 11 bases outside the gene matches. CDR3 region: CASRNPTGIGTQYF. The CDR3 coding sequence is TGTGCCAGCAGAAATCCGACAGGGATCGGGACCCAGTACTTC.

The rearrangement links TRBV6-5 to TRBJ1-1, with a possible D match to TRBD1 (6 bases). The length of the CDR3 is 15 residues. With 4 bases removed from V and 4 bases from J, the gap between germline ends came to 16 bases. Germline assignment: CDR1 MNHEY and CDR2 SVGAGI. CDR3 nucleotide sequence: TGTGCCAGCAGTTTCTCGGGGGCCCGGGGCACTGAAGCTTTCTTT. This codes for CASSFSGARGTEAFF.

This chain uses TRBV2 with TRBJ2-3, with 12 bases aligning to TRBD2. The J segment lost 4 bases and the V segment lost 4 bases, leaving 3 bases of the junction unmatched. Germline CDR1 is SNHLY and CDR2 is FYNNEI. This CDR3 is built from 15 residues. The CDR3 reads CASSGLAGDPDTQYF. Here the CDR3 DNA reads TGTGCCAGCAGTGGACTAGCGGGAGATCCAGATACGCAGTATTTT. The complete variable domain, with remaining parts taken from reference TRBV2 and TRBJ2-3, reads EPEVTQTPSHQVTQMGQEVILRCVPISNHLYFYWYRQILGQKVEFLVSFYNNEISEKSEIFDDQFSVERPDGSNFTLKIRSTKLEDSAMYFCASSGLAGDPDTQYFGPGTRLTVL.

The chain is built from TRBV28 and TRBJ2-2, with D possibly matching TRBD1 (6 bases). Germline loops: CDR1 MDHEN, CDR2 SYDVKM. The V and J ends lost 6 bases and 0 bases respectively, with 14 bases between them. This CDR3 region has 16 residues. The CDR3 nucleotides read TGTGCCAGCAGAATTCCGACAGGTCCGAACACCGGGGAGCTGTTTTTT. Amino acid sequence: CASRIPTGPNTGELFF.

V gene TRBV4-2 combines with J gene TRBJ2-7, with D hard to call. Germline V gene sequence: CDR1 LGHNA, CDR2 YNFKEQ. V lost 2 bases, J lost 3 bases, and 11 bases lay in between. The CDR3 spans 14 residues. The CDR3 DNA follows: TGTGCCAGCAGCCAAACGGTCTTTCTCTACGAGCAGTACTTC. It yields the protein CASSQTVFLYEQYF.

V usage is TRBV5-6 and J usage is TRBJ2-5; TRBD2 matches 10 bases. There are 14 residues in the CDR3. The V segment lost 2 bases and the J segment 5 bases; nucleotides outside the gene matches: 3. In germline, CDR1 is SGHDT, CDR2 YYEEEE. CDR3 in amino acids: CASSFSGRRETQYF. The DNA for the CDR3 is TGTGCCAGCAGCTTTAGCGGGAGGAGGGAGACCCAGTACTTC.

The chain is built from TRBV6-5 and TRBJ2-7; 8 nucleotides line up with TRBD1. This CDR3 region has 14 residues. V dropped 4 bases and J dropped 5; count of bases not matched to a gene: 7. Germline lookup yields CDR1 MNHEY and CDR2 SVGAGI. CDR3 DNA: TGTGCCAGCAGTTTCGGACAGGGACGGGACGAGCAGTACTTC. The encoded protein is CASSFGQGRDEQYF.

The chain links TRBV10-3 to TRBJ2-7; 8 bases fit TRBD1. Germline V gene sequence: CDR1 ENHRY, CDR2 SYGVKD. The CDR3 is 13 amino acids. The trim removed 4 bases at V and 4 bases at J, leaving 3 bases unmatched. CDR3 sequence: CAISVTGEYEQYF. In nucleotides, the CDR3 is TGTGCCATCAGTGTGACAGGGGAGTACGAGCAGTACTTC.

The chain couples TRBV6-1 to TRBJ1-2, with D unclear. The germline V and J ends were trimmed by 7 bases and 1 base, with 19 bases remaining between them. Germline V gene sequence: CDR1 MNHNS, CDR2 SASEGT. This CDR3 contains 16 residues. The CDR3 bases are TGTGCCAGCACTGAGGCAGAGGTAAACTATAACTATGGCTACACCTTC. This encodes CASTEAEVNYNYGYTF.

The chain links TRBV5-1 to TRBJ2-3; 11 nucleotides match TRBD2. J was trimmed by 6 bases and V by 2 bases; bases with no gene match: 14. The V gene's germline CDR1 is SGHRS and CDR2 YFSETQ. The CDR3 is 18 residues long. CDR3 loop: CASSFHRTSGFSGDTQYF. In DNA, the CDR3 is TGCGCCAGCAGCTTCCACAGGACTAGCGGGTTCTCGGGGGATACGCAGTATTTT.

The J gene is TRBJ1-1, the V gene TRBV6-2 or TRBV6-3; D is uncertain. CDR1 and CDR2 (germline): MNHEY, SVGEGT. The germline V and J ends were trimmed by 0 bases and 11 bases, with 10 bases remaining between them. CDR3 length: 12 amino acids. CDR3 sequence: CASSYSRVRAFF. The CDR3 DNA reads TGTGCCAGCAGTTACTCGAGAGTCCGGGCTTTCTTT.

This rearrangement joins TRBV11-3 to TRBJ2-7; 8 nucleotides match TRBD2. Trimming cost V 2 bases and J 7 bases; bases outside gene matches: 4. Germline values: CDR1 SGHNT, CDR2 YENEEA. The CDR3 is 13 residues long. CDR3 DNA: TGTGCCAGCAGCTTAACAGCGGGAGCGGAGCAGTACTTC. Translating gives CASSLTAGAEQYF.

DNA of the CDR3: TGTGCCAGAAGCTTAGTACTGGATGGCGGGAGGGCCCGGGATGAGCAGTTCTTC. This sequence encodes CARSLVLDGGRARDEQFF. The gene calls are TRBV7-5 and TRBJ2-1; the DNA was not used to check the table's D call, TRBD2. TRBV7-5 is assigned pseudogene status. The CDR3 runs to 18 residues.

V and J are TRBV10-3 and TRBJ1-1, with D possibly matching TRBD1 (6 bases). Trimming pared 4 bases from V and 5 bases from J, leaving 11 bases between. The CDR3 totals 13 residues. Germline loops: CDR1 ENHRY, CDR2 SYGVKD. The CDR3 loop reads CAISGGRGTEAFF. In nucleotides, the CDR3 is TGTGCCATCAGTGGAGGGAGGGGGACTGAAGCTTTCTTT.

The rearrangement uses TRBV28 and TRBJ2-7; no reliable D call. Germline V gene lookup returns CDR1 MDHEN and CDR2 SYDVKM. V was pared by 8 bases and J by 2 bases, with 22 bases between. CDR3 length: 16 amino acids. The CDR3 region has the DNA TGTGCCAGCCCGCCCGCGGATGGCGCTTCTCCCTACGAGCAGTACTTC. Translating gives CASPPADGASPYEQYF.

This chain's CDR3 is CASSVDNGYGYTF. CDR3 in DNA: TGTGCCAGCAGCGTGGACAATGGCTATGGCTACACCTTC. This chain connects TRBV5-4 to TRBJ1-2, with D perhaps matching TRBD1 (5 bases). CDR3 length: 13 amino acids. Germline assignment: CDR1 SGHNT and CDR2 YYREEE (reference sequence). Trimming shortened V by 4 bases and J by 4 bases, and 11 bases separated the two germline ends.

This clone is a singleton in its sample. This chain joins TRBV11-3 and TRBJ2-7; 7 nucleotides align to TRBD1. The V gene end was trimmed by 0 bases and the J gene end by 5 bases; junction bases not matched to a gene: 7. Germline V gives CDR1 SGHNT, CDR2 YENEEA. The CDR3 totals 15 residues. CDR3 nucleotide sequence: TGTGCCAGCAGCTTAGACAGGGGGTCTGGTAACGAGCAGTACTTC. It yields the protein CASSLDRGSGNEQYF.